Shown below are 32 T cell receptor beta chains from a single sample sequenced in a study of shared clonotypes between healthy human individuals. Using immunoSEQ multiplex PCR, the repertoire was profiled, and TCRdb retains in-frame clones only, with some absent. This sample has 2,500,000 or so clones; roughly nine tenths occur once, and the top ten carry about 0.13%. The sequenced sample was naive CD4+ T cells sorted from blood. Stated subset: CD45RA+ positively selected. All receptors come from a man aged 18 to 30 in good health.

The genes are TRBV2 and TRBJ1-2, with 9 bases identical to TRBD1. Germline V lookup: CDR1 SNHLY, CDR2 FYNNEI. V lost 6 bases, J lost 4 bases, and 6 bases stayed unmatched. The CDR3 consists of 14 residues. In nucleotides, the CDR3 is TGTGCCAGCAGGAACACAGGGGGCATCTATGGCTACACCTTC. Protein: CASRNTGGIYGYTF.

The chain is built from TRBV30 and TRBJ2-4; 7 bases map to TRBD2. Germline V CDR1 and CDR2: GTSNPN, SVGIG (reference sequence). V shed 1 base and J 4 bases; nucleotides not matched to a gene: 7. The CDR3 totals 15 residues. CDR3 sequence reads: CAWSERGILKNIQYF. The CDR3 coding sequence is TGTGCCTGGAGTGAGCGGGGAATCTTGAAAAACATTCAGTACTTC.

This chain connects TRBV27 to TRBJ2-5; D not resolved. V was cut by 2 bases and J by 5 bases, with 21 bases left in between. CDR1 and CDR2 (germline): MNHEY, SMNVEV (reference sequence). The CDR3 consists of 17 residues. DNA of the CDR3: TGTGCCAGCAGTTTAGGCCCCCCAGTCTTGCGTCACGAGACCCAGTACTTC. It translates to CASSLGPPVLRHETQYF.

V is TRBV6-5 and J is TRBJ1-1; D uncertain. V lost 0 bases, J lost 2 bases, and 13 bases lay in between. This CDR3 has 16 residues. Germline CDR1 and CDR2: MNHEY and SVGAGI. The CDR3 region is CASSYSNQRPNTEAFF. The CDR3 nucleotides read TGTGCCAGCAGTTACTCCAATCAAAGGCCTAACACTGAAGCTTTCTTT.

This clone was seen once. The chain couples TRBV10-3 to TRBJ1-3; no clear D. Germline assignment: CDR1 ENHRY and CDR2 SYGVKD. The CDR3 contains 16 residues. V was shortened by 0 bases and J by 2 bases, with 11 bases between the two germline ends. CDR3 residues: CAISESGVRTGNTIYF. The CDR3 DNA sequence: TGTGCCATCAGTGAGTCCGGGGTTCGGACTGGAAACACCATATATTTT.

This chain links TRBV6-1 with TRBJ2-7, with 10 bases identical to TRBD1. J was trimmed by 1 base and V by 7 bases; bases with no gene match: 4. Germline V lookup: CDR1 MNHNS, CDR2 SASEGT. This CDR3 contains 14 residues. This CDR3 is CASTGTGASYEQYF. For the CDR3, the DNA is TGTGCCAGCACTGGGACAGGGGCATCCTACGAGCAGTACTTC.

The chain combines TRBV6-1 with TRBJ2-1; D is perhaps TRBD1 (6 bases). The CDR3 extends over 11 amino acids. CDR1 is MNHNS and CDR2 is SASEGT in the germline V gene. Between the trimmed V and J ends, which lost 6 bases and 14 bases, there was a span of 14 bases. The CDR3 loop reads CASRLQGLEFF. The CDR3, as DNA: TGTGCCAGCAGGCTACAGGGTTTGGAGTTCTTC.

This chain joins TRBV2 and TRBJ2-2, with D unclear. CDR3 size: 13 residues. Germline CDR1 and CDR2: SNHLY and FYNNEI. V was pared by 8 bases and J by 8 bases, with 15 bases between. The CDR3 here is CASRVVIPGELFF. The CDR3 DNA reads TGTGCCAGCCGGGTGGTGATACCAGGGGAGCTGTTTTTT. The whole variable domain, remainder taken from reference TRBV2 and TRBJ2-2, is EPEVTQTPSHQVTQMGQEVILRCVPISNHLYFYWYRQILGQKVEFLVSFYNNEISEKSEIFDDQFSVERPDGSNFTLKIRSTKLEDSAMYFCASRVVIPGELFFGEGSRLTVL.

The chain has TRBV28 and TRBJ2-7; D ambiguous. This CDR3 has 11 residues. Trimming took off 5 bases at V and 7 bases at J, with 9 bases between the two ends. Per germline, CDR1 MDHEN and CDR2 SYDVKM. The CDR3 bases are TGTGCCAGCAGTCGCTTGGGGGAGCAGTACTTC. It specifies CASSRLGEQYF. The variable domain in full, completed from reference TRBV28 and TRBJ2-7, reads DVKVTQSSRYLVKRTGEKVFLECVQDMDHENMFWYRQDPGLGLRLIYFSYDVKMKEKGDIPEGYSVSREKKERFSLILESASTNQTSMYLCASSRLGEQYFGPGTRLTVT.

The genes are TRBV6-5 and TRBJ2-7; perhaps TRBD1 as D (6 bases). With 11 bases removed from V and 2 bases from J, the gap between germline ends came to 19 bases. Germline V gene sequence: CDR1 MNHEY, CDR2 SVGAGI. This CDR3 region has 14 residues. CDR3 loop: CAAGRQGGPYEQYF. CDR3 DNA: TGTGCCGCTGGGCGCCAAGGGGGTCCCTACGAGCAGTACTTC.

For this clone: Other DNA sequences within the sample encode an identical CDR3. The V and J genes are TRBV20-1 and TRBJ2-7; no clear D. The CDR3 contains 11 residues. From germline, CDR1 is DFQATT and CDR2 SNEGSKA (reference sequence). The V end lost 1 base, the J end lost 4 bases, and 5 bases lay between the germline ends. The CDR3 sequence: CSARAGYEQYF. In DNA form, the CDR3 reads TGCAGTGCTAGAGCAGGATACGAGCAGTACTTC.

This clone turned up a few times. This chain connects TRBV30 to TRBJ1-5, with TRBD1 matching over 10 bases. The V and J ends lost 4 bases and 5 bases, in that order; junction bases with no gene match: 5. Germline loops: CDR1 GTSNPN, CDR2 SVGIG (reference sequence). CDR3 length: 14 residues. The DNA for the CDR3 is TGTGCCTGGACCTCCGGGACAGGGGATCAGCCCCAGCATTTT. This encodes CAWTSGTGDQPQHF.

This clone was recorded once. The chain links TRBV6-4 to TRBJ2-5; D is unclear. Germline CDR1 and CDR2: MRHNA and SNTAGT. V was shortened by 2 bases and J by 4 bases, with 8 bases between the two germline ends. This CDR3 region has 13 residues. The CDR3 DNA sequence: TGTGCCAGCAGTGACGAGATGGGAGAGACCCAGTACTTC. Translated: CASSDEMGETQYF.

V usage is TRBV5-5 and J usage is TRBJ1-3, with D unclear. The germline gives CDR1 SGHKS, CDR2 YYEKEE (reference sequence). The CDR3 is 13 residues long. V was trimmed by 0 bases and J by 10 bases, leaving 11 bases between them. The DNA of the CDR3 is TGTGCCAGCAGCTTGGATTGGCGGAATACCATATATTTT. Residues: CASSLDWRNTIYF. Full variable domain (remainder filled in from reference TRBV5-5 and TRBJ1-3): DAGVTQSPTHLIKTRGQQVTLRCSPISGHKSVSWYQQVLGQGPQFIFQYYEKEERGRGNFPDRFSARQFPNYSSELNVNALLLGDSALYLCASSLDWRNTIYFGEGSWLTVV.

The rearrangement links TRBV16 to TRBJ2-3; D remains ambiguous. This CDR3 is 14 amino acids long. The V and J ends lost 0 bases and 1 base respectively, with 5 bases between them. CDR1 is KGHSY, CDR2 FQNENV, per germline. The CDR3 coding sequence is TGTGCCAGCAGCCAATCCCGTGGCACAGATACGCAGTATTTT. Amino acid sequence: CASSQSRGTDTQYF.

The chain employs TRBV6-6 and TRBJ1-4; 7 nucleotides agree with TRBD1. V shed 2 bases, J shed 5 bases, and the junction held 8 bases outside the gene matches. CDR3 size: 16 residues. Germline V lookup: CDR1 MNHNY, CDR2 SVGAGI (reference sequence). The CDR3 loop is CASSYRIRGRNEKLFF. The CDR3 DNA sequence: TGTGCCAGCAGTTACCGGATAAGGGGGCGGAATGAAAAACTGTTTTTT.

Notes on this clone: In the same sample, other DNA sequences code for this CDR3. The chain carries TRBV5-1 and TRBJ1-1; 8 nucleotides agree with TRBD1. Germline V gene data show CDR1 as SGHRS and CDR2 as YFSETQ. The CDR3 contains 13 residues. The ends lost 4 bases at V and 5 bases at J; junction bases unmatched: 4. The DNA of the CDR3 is TGCGCCAGCAGCATAAGACAGGGGACTGAAGCTTTCTTT. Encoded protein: CASSIRQGTEAFF.

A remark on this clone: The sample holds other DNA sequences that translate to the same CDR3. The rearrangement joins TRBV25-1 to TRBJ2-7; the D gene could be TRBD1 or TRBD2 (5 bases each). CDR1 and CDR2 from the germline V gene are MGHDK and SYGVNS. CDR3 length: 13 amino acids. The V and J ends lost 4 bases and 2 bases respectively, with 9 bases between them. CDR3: CASSATGPYEQYF. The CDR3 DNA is TGTGCCAGCAGTGCCACGGGGCCCTACGAGCAGTACTTC.

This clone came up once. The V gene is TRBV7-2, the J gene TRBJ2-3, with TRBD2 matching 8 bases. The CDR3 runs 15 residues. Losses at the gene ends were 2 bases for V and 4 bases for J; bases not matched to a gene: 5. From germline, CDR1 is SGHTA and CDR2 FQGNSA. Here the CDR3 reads CASSLFGRAPDTQYF. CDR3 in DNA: TGTGCCAGCAGCTTATTCGGGAGGGCCCCAGATACGCAGTATTTT.

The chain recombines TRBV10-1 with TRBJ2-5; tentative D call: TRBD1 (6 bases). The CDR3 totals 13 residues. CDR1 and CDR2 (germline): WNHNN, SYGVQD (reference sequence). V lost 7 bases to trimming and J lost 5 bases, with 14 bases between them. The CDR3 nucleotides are TGCGCCAGCAACACAGGGAGCGGTGAGACCCAGTACTTC. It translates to CASNTGSGETQYF.

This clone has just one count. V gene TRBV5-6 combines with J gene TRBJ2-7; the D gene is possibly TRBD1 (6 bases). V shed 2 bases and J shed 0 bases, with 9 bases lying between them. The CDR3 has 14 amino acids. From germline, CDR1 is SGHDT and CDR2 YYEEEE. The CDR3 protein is CASSLPGDSYEQYF. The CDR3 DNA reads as TGTGCCAGCAGCTTACCAGGGGACTCCTACGAGCAGTACTTC.

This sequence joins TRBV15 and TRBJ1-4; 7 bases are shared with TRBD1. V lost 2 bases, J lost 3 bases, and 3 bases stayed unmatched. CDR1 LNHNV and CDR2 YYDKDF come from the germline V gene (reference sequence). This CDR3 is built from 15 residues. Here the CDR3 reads CATSRTGQANEKLFF. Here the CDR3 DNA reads TGTGCCACCAGCAGAACCGGACAGGCTAATGAAAAACTGTTTTTT. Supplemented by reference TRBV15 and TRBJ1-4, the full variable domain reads DAMVIQNPRYQVTQFGKPVTLSCSQTLNHNVMYWYQQKSSQAPKLLFHYYDKDFNNEADTPDNFQSRRPNTSFCFLDIRSPGLGDTAMYLCATSRTGQANEKLFFGSGTQLSVL.

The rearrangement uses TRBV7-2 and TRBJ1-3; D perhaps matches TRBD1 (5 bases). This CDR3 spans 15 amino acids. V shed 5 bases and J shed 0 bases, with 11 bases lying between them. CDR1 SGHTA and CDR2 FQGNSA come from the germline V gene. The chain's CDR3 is CASSPTGHSGNTIYF. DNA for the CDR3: TGTGCCAGCAGCCCAACAGGACACTCTGGAAACACCATATATTTT.

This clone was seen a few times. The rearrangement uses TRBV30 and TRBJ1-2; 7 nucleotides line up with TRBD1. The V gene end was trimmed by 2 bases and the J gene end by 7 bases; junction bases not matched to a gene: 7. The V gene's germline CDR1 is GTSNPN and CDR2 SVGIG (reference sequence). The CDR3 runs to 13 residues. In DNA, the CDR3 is TGTGCCTGGAGTTTCGGGGGACAGCCTGGCTACACCTTC. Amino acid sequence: CAWSFGGQPGYTF.

CDR3 coding DNA: TGCGCCAGCAGCTTGGTGCTCGGCGGGGGGGCCAATGAGCAGTTCTTC. Residues: CASSLVLGGGANEQFF. The chain employs TRBV5-1 and TRBJ2-1; 9 nucleotides match TRBD2. The CDR3 is 16 residues long. From germline, CDR1 is SGHRS and CDR2 YFSETQ. Losses at the gene ends were 0 bases for V and 6 bases for J; bases not matched to a gene: 7.

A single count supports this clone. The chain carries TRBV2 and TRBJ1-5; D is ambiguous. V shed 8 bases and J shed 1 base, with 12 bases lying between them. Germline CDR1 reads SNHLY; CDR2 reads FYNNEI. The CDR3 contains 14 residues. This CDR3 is CASGRDTSNQPQHF. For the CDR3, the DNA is TGTGCCAGCGGCCGAGACACAAGCAATCAGCCCCAGCATTTT.

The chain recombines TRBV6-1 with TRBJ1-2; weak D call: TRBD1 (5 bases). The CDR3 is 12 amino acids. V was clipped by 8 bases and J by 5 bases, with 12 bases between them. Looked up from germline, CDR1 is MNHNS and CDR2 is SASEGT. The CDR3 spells CASAQGGYGYTF. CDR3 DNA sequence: TGTGCCAGCGCCCAGGGCGGGTATGGCTACACCTTC.

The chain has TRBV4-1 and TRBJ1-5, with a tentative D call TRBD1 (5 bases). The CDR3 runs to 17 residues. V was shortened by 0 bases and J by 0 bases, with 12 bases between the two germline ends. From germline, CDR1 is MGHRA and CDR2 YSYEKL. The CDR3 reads CASSQELGVTSNQPQHF. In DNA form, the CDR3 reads TGCGCCAGCAGCCAAGAATTGGGGGTCACTAGCAATCAGCCCCAGCATTTT.

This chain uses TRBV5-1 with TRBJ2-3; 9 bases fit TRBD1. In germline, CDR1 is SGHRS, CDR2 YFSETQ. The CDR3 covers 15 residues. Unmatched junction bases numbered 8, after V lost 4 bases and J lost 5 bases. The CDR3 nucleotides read TGCGCCAGCAGCAACCCACAGGGGGCGGGAGATACGCAGTATTTT. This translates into CASSNPQGAGDTQYF.

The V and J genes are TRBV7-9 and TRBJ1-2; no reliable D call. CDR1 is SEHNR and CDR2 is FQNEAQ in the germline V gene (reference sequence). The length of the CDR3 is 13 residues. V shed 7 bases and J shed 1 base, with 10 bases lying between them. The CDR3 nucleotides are TGTGCCAGCACCCCCGGAATTAACTATGGCTACACCTTC. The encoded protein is CASTPGINYGYTF. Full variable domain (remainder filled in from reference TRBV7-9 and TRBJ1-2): DTGVSQNPRHKITKRGQNVTFRCDPISEHNRLYWYRQTLGQGPEFLTYFQNEAQLEKSRLLSDRFSAERPKGSFSTLEIQRTEQGDSAMYLCASTPGINYGYTFGSGTRLTVV.

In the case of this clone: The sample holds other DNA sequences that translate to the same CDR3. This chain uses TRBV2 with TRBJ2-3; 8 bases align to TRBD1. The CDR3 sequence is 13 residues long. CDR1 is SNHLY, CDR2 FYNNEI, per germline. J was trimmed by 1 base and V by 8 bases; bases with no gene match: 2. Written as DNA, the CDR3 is TGTGCCAGCGGGGGACAGGGCACAGATACGCAGTATTTT. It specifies CASGGQGTDTQYF. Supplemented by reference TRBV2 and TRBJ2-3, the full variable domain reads EPEVTQTPSHQVTQMGQEVILRCVPISNHLYFYWYRQILGQKVEFLVSFYNNEISEKSEIFDDQFSVERPDGSNFTLKIRSTKLEDSAMYFCASGGQGTDTQYFGPGTRLTVL.

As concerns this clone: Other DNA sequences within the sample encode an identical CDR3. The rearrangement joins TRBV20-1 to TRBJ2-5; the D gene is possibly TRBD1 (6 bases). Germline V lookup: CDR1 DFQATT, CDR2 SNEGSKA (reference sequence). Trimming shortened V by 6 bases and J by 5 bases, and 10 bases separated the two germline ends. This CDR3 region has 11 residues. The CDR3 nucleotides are TGCAGTGCGACGAGGGGGGAGACCCAGTACTTC. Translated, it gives CSATRGETQYF.